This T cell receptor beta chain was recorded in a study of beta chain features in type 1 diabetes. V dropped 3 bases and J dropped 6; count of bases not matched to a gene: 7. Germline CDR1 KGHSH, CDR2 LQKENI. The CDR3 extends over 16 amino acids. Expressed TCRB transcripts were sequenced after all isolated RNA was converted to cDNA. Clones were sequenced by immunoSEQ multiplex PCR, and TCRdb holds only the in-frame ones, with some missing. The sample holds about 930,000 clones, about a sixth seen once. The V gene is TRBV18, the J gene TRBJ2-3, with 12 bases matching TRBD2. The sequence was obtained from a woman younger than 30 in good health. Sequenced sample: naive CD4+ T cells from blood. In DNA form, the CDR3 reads TGTGCCAGCTCACCCGGACTAGCGGGATCAGGGGATACGCAGTATTTT. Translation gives CASSPGLAGSGDTQYF.